This TCR beta chain emerged from a study of CD8 T cells in ankylosing spondylitis. TCRdb ran MiXCR on the 5' RACE reads and lists one entry per CDR3 protein. The sample records a few hundred thousand distinct CDR3 sequences, roughly a quarter being singletons. This clonotype was picked up many times. The V and J ends lost 5 bases and 1 base respectively, with 10 bases between them. Germline V gene sequence: CDR1 DFQATT, CDR2 SNEGSKA (reference sequence). CDR3 size: 13 residues. The source is a male donor with ankylosing spondylitis or in good health (not recorded which). The chain carries TRBV20-1 and TRBJ2-3, with D tentatively TRBD2 (5 bases). What was sequenced was blood, either unsorted or a sorted T cell fraction (not recorded which). CDR3 sequence: CSASGKGTDTQYF. As DNA, the CDR3 is TGCAGTGCTTCCGGGAAAGGCACAGATACGCAGTATTTT.